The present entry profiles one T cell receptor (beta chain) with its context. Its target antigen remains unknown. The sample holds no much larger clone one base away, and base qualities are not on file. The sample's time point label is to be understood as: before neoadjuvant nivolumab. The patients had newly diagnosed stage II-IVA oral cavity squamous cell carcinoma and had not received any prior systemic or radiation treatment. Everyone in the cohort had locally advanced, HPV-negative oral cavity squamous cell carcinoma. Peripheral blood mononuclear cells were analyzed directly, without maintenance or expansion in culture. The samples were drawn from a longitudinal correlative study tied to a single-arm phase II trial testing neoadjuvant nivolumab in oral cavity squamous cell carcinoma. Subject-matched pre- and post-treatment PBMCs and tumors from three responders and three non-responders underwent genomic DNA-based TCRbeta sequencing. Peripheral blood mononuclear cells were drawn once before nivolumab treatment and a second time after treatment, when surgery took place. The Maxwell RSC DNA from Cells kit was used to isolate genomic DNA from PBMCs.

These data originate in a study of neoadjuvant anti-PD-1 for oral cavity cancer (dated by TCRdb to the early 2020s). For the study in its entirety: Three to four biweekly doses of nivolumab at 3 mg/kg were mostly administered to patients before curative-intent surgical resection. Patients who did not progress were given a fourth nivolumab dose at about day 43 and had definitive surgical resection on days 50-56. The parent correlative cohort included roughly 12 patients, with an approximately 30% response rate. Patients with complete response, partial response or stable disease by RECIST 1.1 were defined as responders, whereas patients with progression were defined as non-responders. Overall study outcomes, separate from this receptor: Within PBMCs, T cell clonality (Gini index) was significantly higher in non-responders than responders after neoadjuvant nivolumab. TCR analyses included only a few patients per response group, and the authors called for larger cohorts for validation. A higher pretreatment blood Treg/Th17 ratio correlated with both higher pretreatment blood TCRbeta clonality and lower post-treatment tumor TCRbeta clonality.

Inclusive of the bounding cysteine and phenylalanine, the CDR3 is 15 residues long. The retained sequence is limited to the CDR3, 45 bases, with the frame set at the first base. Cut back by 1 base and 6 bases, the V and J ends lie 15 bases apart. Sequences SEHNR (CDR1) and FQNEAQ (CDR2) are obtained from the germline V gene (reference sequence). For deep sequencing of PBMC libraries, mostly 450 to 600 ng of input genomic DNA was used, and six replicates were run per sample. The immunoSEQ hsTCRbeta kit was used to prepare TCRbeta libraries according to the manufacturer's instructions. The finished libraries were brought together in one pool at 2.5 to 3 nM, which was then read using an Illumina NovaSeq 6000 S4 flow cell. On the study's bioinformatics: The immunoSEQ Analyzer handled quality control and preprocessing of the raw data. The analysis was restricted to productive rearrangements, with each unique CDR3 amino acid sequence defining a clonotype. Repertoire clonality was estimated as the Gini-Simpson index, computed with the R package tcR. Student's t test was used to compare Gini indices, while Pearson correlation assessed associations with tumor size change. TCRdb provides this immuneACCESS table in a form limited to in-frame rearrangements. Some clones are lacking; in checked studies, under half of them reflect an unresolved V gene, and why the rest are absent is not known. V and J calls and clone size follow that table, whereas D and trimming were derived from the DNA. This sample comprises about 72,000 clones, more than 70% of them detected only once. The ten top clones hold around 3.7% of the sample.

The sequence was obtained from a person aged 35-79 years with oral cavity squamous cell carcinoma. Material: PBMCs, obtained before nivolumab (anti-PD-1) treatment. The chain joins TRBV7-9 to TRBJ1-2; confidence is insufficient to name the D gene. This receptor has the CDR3 CASSLGVFPDNGYTF. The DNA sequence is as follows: TGTGCCAGCAGCTTAGGCGTATTCCCGGATAATGGCTACACCTTC.